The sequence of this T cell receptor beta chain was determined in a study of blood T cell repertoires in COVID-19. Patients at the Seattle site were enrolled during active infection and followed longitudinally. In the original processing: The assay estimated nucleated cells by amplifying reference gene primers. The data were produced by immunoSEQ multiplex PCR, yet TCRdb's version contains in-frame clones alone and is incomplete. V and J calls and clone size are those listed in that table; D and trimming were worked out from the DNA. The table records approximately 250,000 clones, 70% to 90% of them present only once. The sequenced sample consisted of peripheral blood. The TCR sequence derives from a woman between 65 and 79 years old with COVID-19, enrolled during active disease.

This CDR3 is CASSPDAGGGNGYTF. CDR3 bases: TGTGCCAGCTCACCAGACGCAGGGGGAGGCAATGGCTACACCTTC. The chain joins TRBV18 to TRBJ1-2; 7 positions match TRBD1. Germline loops: CDR1 KGHSH, CDR2 LQKENI. The junction had 9 bases not matched to a gene; V was cut back by 2 bases and J by 6 bases. The CDR3 runs to 15 residues.